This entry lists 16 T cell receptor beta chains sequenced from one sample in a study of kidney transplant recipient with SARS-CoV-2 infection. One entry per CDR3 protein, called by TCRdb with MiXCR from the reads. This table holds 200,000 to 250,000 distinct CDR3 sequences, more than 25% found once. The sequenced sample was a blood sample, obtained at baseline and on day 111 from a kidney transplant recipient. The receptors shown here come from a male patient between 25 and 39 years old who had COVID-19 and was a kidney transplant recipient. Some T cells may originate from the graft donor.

The CDR3 DNA follows: TGCGCCAGCAGCCAAGACACTAGCGGGGCCACAGATACGCAGTATTTT. Residues: CASSQDTSGATDTQYF. V and J are TRBV4-1 and TRBJ2-3; 10 bases line up with TRBD2. This CDR3 comprises 16 residues. V lost 0 bases, J lost 2 bases, and 2 bases stayed unmatched. Germline assignment: CDR1 MGHRA and CDR2 YSYEKL.

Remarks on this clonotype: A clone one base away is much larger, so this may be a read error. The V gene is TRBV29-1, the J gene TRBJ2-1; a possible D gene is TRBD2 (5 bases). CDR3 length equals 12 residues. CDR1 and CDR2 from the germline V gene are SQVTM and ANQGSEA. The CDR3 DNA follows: TGCAGCGTTGCGGGGTCGAACAATGAGCAGATCTTC. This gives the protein CSVAGSNNEQIF.

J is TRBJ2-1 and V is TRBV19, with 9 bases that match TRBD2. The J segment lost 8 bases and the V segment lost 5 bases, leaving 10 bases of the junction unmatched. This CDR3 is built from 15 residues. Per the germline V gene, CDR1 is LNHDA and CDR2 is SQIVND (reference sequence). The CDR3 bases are TGTGCCAGTAGTGAGAGCGGGAGGTCTATCTATGAGCAGTTCTTC. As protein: CASSESGRSIYEQFF.

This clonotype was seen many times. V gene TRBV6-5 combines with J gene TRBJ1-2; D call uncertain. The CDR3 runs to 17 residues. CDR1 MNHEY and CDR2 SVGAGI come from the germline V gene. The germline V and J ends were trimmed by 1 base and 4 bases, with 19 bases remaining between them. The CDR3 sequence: CASSYYCSMRKTYGYTF. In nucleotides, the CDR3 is TGTGCCAGCAGTTACTACTGCTCTATGCGAAAGACCTATGGCTACACCTTC.

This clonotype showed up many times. The CDR3 bases are TGTGCCAGCAGAAGACTCGCCTACAATGAGCAGTTCTTC. Residues: CASRRLAYNEQFF. The chain employs TRBV6-8 and TRBJ2-1; D gene uncertain. Trimming shortened V by 6 bases and J by 2 bases, and 8 bases separated the two germline ends. Germline V gene lookup returns CDR1 MNHGY and CDR2 SAAAGT. The length of the CDR3 is 13 residues.

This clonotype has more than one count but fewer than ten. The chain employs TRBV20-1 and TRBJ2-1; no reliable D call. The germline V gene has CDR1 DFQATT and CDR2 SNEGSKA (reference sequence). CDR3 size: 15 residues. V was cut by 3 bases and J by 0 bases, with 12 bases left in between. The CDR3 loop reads CSASGKESSYNEQFF. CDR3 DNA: TGCAGTGCTAGTGGAAAGGAGAGCTCCTACAATGAGCAGTTCTTC.

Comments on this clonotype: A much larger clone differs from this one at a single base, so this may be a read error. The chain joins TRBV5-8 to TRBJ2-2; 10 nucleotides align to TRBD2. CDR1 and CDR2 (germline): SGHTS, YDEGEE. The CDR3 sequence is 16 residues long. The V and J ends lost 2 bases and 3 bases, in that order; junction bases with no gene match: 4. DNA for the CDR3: TGTGCCAGCAGCTTTGGACTAGCGGTGGACACCGGGGAGCTGTTTTTT. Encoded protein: CASSFGLAVDTGELFF.

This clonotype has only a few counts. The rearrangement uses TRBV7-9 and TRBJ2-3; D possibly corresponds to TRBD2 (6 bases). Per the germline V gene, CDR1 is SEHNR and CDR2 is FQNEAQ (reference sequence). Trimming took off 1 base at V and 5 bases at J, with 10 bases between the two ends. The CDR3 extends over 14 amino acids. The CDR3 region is CASSLGPAGDTQYF. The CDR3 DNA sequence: TGTGCCAGCAGCTTAGGACCAGCGGGAGATACGCAGTATTTT.

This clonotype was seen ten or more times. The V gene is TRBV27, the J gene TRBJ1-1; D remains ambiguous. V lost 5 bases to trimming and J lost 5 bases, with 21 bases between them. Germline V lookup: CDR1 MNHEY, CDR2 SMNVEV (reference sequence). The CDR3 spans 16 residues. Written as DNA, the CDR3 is TGTGCCAGCAGTCCCCAGTTACGCCAACGAGGGACTGAAGCTTTCTTT. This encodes CASSPQLRQRGTEAFF.

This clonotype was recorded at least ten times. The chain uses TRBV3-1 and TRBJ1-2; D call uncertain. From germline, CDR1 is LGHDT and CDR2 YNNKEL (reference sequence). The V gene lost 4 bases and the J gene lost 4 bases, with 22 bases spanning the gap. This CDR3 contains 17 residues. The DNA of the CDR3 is TGTGCCAGCAGCCTATTTAGCACCCTTCGAAAGACCTATGGCTACACCTTC. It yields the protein CASSLFSTLRKTYGYTF.

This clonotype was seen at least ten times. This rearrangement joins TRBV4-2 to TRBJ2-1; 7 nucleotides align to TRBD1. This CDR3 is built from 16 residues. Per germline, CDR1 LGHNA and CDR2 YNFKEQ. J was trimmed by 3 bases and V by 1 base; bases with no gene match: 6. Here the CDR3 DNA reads TGTGCCAGCAGCCAAGCCATGACAGGGTTCTACAATGAGCAGTTCTTC. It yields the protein CASSQAMTGFYNEQFF.

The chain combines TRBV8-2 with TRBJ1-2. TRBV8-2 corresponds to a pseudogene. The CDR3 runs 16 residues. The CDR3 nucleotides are TGTGGCAGTATAAATCGTGATAGCCGAAAGACCTATGGCTACACCTTC. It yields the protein CGSINRDSRKTYGYTF.

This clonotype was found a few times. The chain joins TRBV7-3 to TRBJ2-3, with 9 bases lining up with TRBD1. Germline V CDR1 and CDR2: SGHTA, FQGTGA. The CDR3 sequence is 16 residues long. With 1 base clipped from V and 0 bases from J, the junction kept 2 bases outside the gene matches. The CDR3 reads CASSLMGQGSTDTQYF. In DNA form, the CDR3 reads TGTGCCAGCAGCTTAATGGGACAGGGAAGCACAGATACGCAGTATTTT.

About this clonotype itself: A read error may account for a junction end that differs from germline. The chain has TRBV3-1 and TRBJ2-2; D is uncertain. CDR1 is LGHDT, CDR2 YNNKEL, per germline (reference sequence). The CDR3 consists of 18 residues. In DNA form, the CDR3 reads TGCGCCTGCAGCTCCTGCGCTCCCATTTCAGGCTTGACCGGGGAGCTGTTTTTT. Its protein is CACSSCAPISGLTGELFF.

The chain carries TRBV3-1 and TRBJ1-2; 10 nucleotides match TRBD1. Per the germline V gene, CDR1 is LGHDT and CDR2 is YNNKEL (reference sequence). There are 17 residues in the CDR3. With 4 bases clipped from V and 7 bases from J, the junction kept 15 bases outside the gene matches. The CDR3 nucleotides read TGTGCCAGCAGCCCTTCGCAACAGGACAGGGGGGCTGGTGGCTACACCTTC. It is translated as CASSPSQQDRGAGGYTF. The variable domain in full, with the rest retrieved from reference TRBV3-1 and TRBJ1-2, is DTAVSQTPKYLVTQMGNDKSIKCEQNLGHDTMYWYKQDSKKFLKIMFSYNNKELIINETVPNRFSPKSPDKAHLNLHINSLELGDSAVYFCASSPSQQDRGAGGYTFGSGTRLTVV.

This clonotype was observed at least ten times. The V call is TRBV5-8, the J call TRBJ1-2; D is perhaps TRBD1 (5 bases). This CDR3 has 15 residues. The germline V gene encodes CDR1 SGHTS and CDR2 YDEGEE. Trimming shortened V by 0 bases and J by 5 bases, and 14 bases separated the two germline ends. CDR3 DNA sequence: TGTGCCAGCAGCTTGGGGGACCCCACCCCGTATGGCTACACCTTC. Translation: CASSLGDPTPYGYTF. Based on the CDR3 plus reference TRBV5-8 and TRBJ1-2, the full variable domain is EAGVTQSPTHLIKTRGQQATLRCSPISGHTSVYWYQQALGLGLQFLLWYDEGEERNRGNFPPRFSGRQFPNYSSELNVNALELEDSALYLCASSLGDPTPYGYTFGSGTRLTVV.